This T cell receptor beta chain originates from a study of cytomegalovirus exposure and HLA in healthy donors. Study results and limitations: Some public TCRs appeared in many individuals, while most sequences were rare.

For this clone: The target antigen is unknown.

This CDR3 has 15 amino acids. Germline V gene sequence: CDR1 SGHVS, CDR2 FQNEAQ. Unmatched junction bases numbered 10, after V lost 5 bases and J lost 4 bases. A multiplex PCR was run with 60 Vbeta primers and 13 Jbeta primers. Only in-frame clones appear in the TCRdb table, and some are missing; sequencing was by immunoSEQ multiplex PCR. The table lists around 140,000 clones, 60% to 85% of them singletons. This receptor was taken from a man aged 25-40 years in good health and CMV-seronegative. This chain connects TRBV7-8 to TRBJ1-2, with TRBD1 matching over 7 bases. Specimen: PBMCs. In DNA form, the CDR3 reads TGTGCCAGCAGCATCGACCGGGACAGCTTCTATGGCTACACCTTC. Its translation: CASSIDRDSFYGYTF.